Sequencing of this T cell receptor (beta chain) was carried out in a study of OX40 agonist ivuxolimab in advanced cancers. For the study at large: Administration of intravenous ivuxolimab to patients occurred every 2 weeks at 0.01 to 10 mg/kg.

CDR1 and CDR2 from the germline V gene are LNHDA and SQIVND (reference sequence). V lost 3 bases and J lost 5, with 14 bases in between. CDR3 length: 14 residues. Sequencing was performed with immunoSEQ multiplex PCR; in TCRdb, only in-frame clones are kept and a portion is missing. The repertoire holds about 52,000 clones, with approximately 94% as singletons. Peripheral blood came from all dose cohorts at three timepoints. This clone came up once. The chain links TRBV19 to TRBJ2-7; D is tentatively TRBD1 or TRBD2 (5 bases each). The receptor's source is an adult with an advanced solid tumor such as melanoma, head and neck, liver or kidney cancer. The sample in question was CD4+ or CD8+ T cells sorted from blood, obtained in a trial of the OX40 agonist ivuxolimab. CDR3 sequence: CASSIVRGIDEQYF. The CDR3 coding sequence is TGTGCCAGTAGTATTGTGAGGGGTATCGACGAGCAGTACTTC.